The 29 T cell receptor beta chains below all came from one sample that was sequenced in a study of CD8+CD57+ T cells in acquired aplastic anemia. The template used for profiling TCR beta VDJ and CDR3 was genomic DNA. Via MiXCR, TCRdb re-called the reads, giving one row per CDR3 protein. The profile shows 450,000 to 550,000 distinct CDR3 sequences, approximately 32% of them singletons. Those patients picked for sequencing had displayed CD8+CD57+ cell expansion on flow cytometry. The sequenced sample consisted of sorted CD4+, CD8+, or CD8+CD57+ T cells (not recorded which) from PBMCs. These receptors all stem from a human donor with aplastic anemia.

This chain links TRBV20-1 with TRBJ2-2; 7 bases map to TRBD2. The CDR3 runs 16 residues. Trimming took 1 base from V and 0 from J; bases not matched to a gene: 5. Germline CDR1 reads DFQATT; CDR2 reads SNEGSKA (reference sequence). The CDR3 loop is CSARVRAGPNTGELFF. DNA for the CDR3: TGCAGTGCTAGAGTTCGAGCGGGACCGAACACCGGGGAGCTGTTTTTT.

This clonotype occurred many times. The chain links TRBV7-8 to TRBJ1-2; 7 bases are shared with TRBD1. The CDR3 covers 14 residues. Germline CDR1 SGHVS, CDR2 FQNEAQ. V was clipped by 4 bases and J by 3 bases; unmatched bases: 5. CDR3 in DNA: TGTGCCAGCAGCTCTCCGGGACAGCACTATGGCTACACCTTC. This encodes CASSSPGQHYGYTF.

The J gene is TRBJ1-1, the V gene TRBV19; 10 bases align to TRBD1. Unmatched junction bases numbered 13, after V lost 7 bases and J lost 5 bases. The germline gives CDR1 LNHDA, CDR2 SQIVND (reference sequence). The CDR3 loop spans 16 amino acids. CDR3: CASMARLRTGGTEAFF. CDR3 DNA sequence: TGTGCCAGTATGGCCAGGTTAAGGACAGGGGGAACTGAAGCTTTCTTT.

The table lists this clonotype with a few counts. The gene calls are TRBV4-2 and TRBJ2-7, with 11 positions matching TRBD2. The CDR3 runs 16 residues. The V segment lost 4 bases and the J segment 5 bases; nucleotides outside the gene matches: 10. The germline V gene has CDR1 LGHNA and CDR2 YNFKEQ. Here the CDR3 DNA reads TGTGCCAGCAGCCCTAGCGGGAGGTTCCCTCCTAACGAGCAGTACTTC. It specifies CASSPSGRFPPNEQYF.

The chain combines TRBV4-1 with TRBJ1-1; 7 nucleotides match TRBD1. The CDR3 extends over 21 amino acids. Germline loops: CDR1 MGHRA, CDR2 YSYEKL. Trimming cost V 0 bases and J 1 base; bases outside gene matches: 20. CDR3 in amino acids: CASSQEFGAVQTRQGNTEAFF. CDR3 sequence (DNA): TGCGCCAGCAGCCAAGAGTTCGGGGCTGTCCAGACGCGACAGGGGAACACTGAAGCTTTCTTT.

In this sample, this clonotype turned up a few times. V and J are TRBV2 and TRBJ2-1, with D tentatively TRBD1 or TRBD2 (5 bases each). Germline lookup yields CDR1 SNHLY and CDR2 FYNNEI. The CDR3 consists of 14 residues. The V end was cut by 6 bases, the J end by 8 bases, with 17 bases between. The CDR3 protein is CASSPGWGMDEQFF. CDR3 nucleotides: TGTGCCAGCAGCCCCGGGTGGGGGATGGATGAGCAGTTCTTC. The complete variable domain, with remaining parts taken from reference TRBV2 and TRBJ2-1, reads EPEVTQTPSHQVTQMGQEVILRCVPISNHLYFYWYRQILGQKVEFLVSFYNNEISEKSEIFDDQFSVERPDGSNFTLKIRSTKLEDSAMYFCASSPGWGMDEQFFGPGTRLTVL.

Only a few counts were recorded for this clonotype. This chain links TRBV20-1 with TRBJ1-2; 7 bases align to TRBD1. Germline V gene sequence: CDR1 DFQATT, CDR2 SNEGSKA (reference sequence). V shed 5 bases and J 7 bases; nucleotides not matched to a gene: 10. The CDR3 has 13 amino acids. Here the CDR3 DNA reads TGCAGTGCTCCCCCGAGGGGGCGGGCTGGCTACACCTTC. This sequence encodes CSAPPRGRAGYTF.

On this clonotype: A junction boundary mismatches the germline segment, possibly from a read error. This rearrangement joins TRBV10-3 to TRBJ2-7; D unclear. CDR3 length equals 14 residues. Germline-derived CDR1 and CDR2 are ENHRY and SYGVKD. This chain's CDR3 is CASSEALMAYEQYF. CDR3 bases: TGTGCCAGCAGTGAAGCTCTTATGGCCTACGAGCAGTACTTC.

This clonotype was seen only a few times. J is TRBJ2-1 and V is TRBV9; 7 nucleotides align to TRBD2. CDR3 length: 14 residues. Germline lookup yields CDR1 SGDLS and CDR2 YYNGEE. The V gene end was trimmed by 2 bases and the J gene end by 2 bases; junction bases not matched to a gene: 1. CDR3 sequence reads: CASSVAGAYNEQFF. The CDR3 DNA is TGTGCCAGCAGCGTGGCGGGGGCCTACAATGAGCAGTTCTTC.

In this sample, this clonotype turned up a few times. One end of the junction varies from germline; a read error may be responsible. CDR3 sequence: CASSEFGLSETQYF. The CDR3 DNA reads as TGTGCCAGCAGTGAGTTCGGACTGTCAGAGACCCAGTACTTC. This sequence joins TRBV10-3 and TRBJ2-5; TRBD2 might be the D (5 bases). The CDR3 is 14 amino acids. Germline V gene data show CDR1 as ENHRY and CDR2 as SYGVKD.

Many counts were recorded for this clonotype. As DNA, the CDR3 is TGTGCCATCAAACAGGGATTCGCTAGCAATCAGCCCCAGCATTTT. Translating it yields CAIKQGFASNQPQHF. The chain has TRBV10-3 and TRBJ1-5, with a possible D match to TRBD1 (6 bases). CDR1 is ENHRY, CDR2 SYGVKD, per germline. Trimming removed 7 bases at V and 0 bases at J, with 13 bases between. There are 15 residues in the CDR3.

This clonotype showed up just a few times. This sequence joins TRBV4-1 and TRBJ2-6, with 9 bases matching TRBD1. V shed 4 bases and J 2 bases; nucleotides not matched to a gene: 9. CDR1 MGHRA and CDR2 YSYEKL come from the germline V gene. CDR3 size: 18 residues. The DNA of the CDR3 is TGCGCCAGCAGCCGAACCGGGACAGGGAAAACTGGGGCCAACGTCCTGACTTTC. This sequence encodes CASSRTGTGKTGANVLTF.

The CDR3: CATSPKQAGYKDEQFF. CDR3 DNA: TGTGCCACCAGCCCAAAACAAGCGGGGTATAAGGATGAGCAGTTCTTC. The rearrangement links TRBV24-1 to TRBJ2-1; 7 bases are shared with TRBD2. Looked up from germline, CDR1 is KGHDR and CDR2 is SFDVKD. This CDR3 contains 16 residues. The ends lost 7 bases at V and 8 bases at J; junction bases unmatched: 16.

This clonotype came up many times. The chain links TRBV5-6 to TRBJ1-2; D call uncertain. The germline V and J ends were trimmed by 3 bases and 6 bases, with 9 bases remaining between them. The CDR3 is 12 amino acids. The germline CDR1 and CDR2 sequences are SGHDT and YYEEEE. The chain's CDR3 is CASSYGVDGYTF. CDR3 sequence (DNA): TGTGCCAGCAGCTATGGGGTGGATGGCTACACCTTC.

As regards this clonotype: Germline is not matched at one junction end, which may reflect a read error. V usage is TRBV20-1 and J usage is TRBJ1-6; 7 bases fit TRBD1. The germline gives CDR1 DFQATT, CDR2 SNEGSKA (reference sequence). The CDR3 is 13 residues long. The CDR3 DNA reads as TGCAGTGCTCAGGACAGGTTGGATTCACCCCTCCGCTTT. Amino acids: CSAQDRLDSPLRF.

The chain uses TRBV6-2 or TRBV6-3 and TRBJ2-7; possible D gene TRBD1, 5 bases. Germline loops: CDR1 MNHEY, CDR2 SVGEGT. Trimming removed 0 bases from V and 6 bases from J, with 12 bases in between. CDR3 size: 14 residues. CDR3 in amino acids: CASSYSTVTGEQYF. The CDR3 DNA is TGTGCCAGCAGTTACTCGACAGTAACGGGCGAGCAGTACTTC.

This sequence joins TRBV20-1 and TRBJ2-3; D might be TRBD2 (5 bases). V gave up 0 bases and J gave up 6 bases, with 16 bases separating them. This CDR3 has 15 amino acids. Germline V gives CDR1 DFQATT, CDR2 SNEGSKA (reference sequence). The CDR3 coding sequence is TGCAGTGCTAGAGATTTGAGGGAGCCTCACGATACGCAGTATTTT. Translation: CSARDLREPHDTQYF.

This clonotype was counted many times. The rearrangement joins TRBV9 to TRBJ1-2; D is unresolved. Germline assignment: CDR1 SGDLS and CDR2 YYNGEE. Between the trimmed V and J ends, which lost 1 base and 2 bases, there was a span of 6 bases. The CDR3 spans 13 residues. CDR3 sequence (DNA): TGTGCCAGCAGCGTATCAGAGAACTATGGCTACACCTTC. It codes for CASSVSENYGYTF. Full variable domain (outside the CDR3, taken from reference TRBV9 and TRBJ1-2): DSGVTQTPKHLITATGQRVTLRCSPRSGDLSVYWYQQSLDQGLQFLIQYYNGEERAKGNILERFSAQQFPDLHSELNLSSLELGDSALYFCASSVSENYGYTFGSGTRLTVV.

In this sample, this clonotype turned up many times. The V gene is TRBV5-1, the J gene TRBJ1-5; D gene unclear. The CDR3 contains 15 residues. V was clipped by 2 bases and J by 3 bases, with 12 bases between them. Germline loops: CDR1 SGHRS, CDR2 YFSETQ. CDR3 bases: TGCGCCAGCAGCTTAGCTGGGATTTTCAATCAGCCCCAGCATTTT. This encodes CASSLAGIFNQPQHF.

This clonotype was found many times. This chain connects TRBV19 to TRBJ2-7, with TRBD2 matching 13 bases. Germline loops: CDR1 LNHDA, CDR2 SQIVND (reference sequence). V shed 5 bases and J 5 bases; nucleotides not matched to a gene: 3. This CDR3 region has 14 residues. The CDR3 loop is CASSWTSGRDEQYF. The DNA of the CDR3 is TGTGCCAGTAGTTGGACTAGCGGGAGAGACGAGCAGTACTTC.

This clonotype was recorded at least ten times. The chain joins TRBV29-1 to TRBJ1-1; weak D call: TRBD1 (5 bases). CDR1 and CDR2 from the germline V gene are SQVTM and ANQGSEA. The CDR3 loop spans 14 amino acids. Trimming cost V 1 base and J 6 bases, with 15 bases left between them. CDR3 region: CSVEGLRGSAEAFF. The DNA for the CDR3 is TGCAGCGTTGAAGGTTTGAGGGGATCGGCTGAAGCTTTCTTT.

This clonotype has only one observation. This chain links TRBV2 with TRBJ1-1, with TRBD1 matching over 7 bases. V dropped 4 bases and J dropped 4; count of bases not matched to a gene: 9. Germline V gene data show CDR1 as SNHLY and CDR2 as FYNNEI. The CDR3 has 15 residues. CDR3 nucleotides: TGTGCCAGCAGTGGGGAGGGGGCGATGAGCACTGAAGCTTTCTTT. This gives the protein CASSGEGAMSTEAFF.

This chain uses TRBV2 with TRBJ2-7; 8 nucleotides match TRBD2. The trim removed 5 bases at V and 3 bases at J, leaving 6 bases unmatched. From germline, CDR1 is SNHLY and CDR2 FYNNEI. CDR3 length equals 14 residues. The CDR3, as DNA: TGTGCCAGCAGTATTACGGGGGGGAGCTACGAGCAGTACTTC. Translated: CASSITGGSYEQYF.

The chain links TRBV12-3 or TRBV12-4 to TRBJ2-3, with D perhaps matching TRBD1 (5 bases). This CDR3 comprises 15 residues. V was shortened by 3 bases and J by 4 bases, with 14 bases between the two germline ends. CDR3 coding DNA: TGTGCCAGCAGTTTGAGTTTGCAGGGCTCAGATACGCAGTATTTT. Translation gives CASSLSLQGSDTQYF.

This clonotype has at least ten counts. The chain recombines TRBV10-3 with TRBJ1-3; the D is unclear. Germline lookup yields CDR1 ENHRY and CDR2 SYGVKD. This CDR3 is built from 15 residues. V lost 2 bases, J lost 4 bases, and 12 bases lay in between. The CDR3 sequence is CAISEGLQRGNTIYF. CDR3 nucleotides: TGTGCCATCAGTGAGGGGCTCCAACGAGGAAACACCATATATTTT.

The chain employs TRBV9 and TRBJ1-1, with D tentatively TRBD1 (6 bases). The CDR3 consists of 15 residues. The germline V and J ends were trimmed by 3 bases and 4 bases, with 16 bases remaining between them. Germline V gives CDR1 SGDLS, CDR2 YYNGEE. CDR3 loop: CASSARARGSTEAFF. The CDR3 bases are TGTGCCAGCAGCGCTCGGGCCAGGGGAAGCACTGAAGCTTTCTTT.

This chain joins TRBV7-9 and TRBJ2-5, with TRBD2 identical over 11 bases. CDR1 is SEHNR, CDR2 FQNEAQ, per germline (reference sequence). The junction had 6 bases not matched to a gene; V was cut back by 1 base and J by 2 bases. The CDR3 contains 17 residues. CDR3: CASSLVLAGERQETQYF. The CDR3 DNA follows: TGTGCCAGCAGCTTAGTACTAGCGGGGGAGCGACAAGAGACCCAGTACTTC.

Of note for this clonotype: Being one base from a much bigger clone, this may be a read error. The rearrangement uses TRBV9 and TRBJ1-6; TRBD1 is a possible D gene (5 bases). V lost 4 bases and J 13 bases, leaving 12 bases between the germline ends. In germline, CDR1 is SGDLS, CDR2 YYNGEE. The CDR3 covers 12 residues. Here the CDR3 reads CASSCMGGPLHF. The CDR3 coding sequence is TGTGCCAGCAGCTGCATGGGGGGTCCCCTCCACTTT. The entire variable domain, with the rest obtained from reference TRBV9 and TRBJ1-6, is as follows: DSGVTQTPKHLITATGQRVTLRCSPRSGDLSVYWYQQSLDQGLQFLIQYYNGEERAKGNILERFSAQQFPDLHSELNLSSLELGDSALYFCASSCMGGPLHFGNGTRLTVT.

Turning to this clonotype: Possible read error: a much larger clone is one base away. The V and J genes are TRBV7-6 and TRBJ1-3; D gene uncertain. Germline loops: CDR1 SGHVS, CDR2 FNYEAQ. Trimming took off 1 base at V and 0 bases at J, with 13 bases between the two ends. The CDR3 loop spans 17 amino acids. CDR3 in amino acids: CASSLVQQPCSGNTIYF. The CDR3 DNA reads TGTGCCAGCAGCTTAGTCCAACAGCCATGCTCTGGAAACACCATATATTTT.